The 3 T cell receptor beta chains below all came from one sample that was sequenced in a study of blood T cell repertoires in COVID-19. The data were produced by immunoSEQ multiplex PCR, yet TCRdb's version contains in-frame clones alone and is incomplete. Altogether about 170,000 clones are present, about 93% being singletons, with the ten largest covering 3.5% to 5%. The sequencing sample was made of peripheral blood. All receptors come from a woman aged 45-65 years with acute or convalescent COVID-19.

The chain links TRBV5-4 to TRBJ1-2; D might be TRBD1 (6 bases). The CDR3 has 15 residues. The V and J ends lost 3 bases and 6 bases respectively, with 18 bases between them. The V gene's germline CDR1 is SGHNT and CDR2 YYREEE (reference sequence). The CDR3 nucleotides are TGTGCCAGCAGCTCAAGGGGGAGGGAGGGCGATGGCTACACCTTC. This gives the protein CASSSRGREGDGYTF.

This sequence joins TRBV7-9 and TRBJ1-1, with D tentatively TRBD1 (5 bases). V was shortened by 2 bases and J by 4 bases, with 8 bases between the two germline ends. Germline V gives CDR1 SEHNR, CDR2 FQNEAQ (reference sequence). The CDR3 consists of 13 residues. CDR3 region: CASSLSGGTEAFF. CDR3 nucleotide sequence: TGTGCCAGCAGCTTATCGGGGGGCACTGAAGCTTTCTTT. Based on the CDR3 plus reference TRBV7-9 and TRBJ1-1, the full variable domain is DTGVSQNPRHKITKRGQNVTFRCDPISEHNRLYWYRQTLGQGPEFLTYFQNEAQLEKSRLLSDRFSAERPKGSFSTLEIQRTEQGDSAMYLCASSLSGGTEAFFGQGTRLTVV.

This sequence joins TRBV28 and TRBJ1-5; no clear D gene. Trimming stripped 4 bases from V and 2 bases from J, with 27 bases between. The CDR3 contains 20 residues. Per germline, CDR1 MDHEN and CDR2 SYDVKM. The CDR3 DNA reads TGTGCCAGCAGTTCCCTCCCCCCAATAGGCGCGGGCTTGGGCAATCAGCCCCAGCATTTT. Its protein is CASSSLPPIGAGLGNQPQHF.